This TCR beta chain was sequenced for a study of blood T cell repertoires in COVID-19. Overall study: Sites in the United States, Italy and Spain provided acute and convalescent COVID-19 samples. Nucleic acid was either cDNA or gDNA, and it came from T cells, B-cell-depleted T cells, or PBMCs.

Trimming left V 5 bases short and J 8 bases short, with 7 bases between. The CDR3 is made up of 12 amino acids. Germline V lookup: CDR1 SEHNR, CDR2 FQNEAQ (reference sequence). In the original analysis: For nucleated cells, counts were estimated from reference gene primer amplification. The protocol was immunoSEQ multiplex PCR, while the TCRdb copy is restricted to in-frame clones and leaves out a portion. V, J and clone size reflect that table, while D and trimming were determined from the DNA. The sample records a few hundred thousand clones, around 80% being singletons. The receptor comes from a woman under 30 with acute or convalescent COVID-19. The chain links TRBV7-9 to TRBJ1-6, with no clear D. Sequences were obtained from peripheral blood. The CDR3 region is CASSQTDSPLHF. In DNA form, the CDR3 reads TGTGCCAGCAGCCAAACAGATTCACCCCTCCACTTT.